This T cell receptor beta chain was captured by sequencing in a study of OX40 agonist ivuxolimab in advanced cancers. The wider study: Treatment of patients was with ivuxolimab, an agonistic anti-OX40 (CD134) antibody.

Blood draws occurred at baseline, cycle 4 day 1, and cycle 7 day 1. The germline CDR1 and CDR2 sequences are LGHNT and FRNRAP. The CDR3 spans 16 residues. Trimming removed 0 bases from V and 0 bases from J, with 11 bases in between. The assay was immunoSEQ multiplex PCR, and TCRdb's table has in-frame clones only and misses some. Of approximately 91,000 clones listed, 65% to 90% were seen once; the top ten hold around 2%. The starting material was CD4+ or CD8+ T cells sorted from blood, obtained in a trial of the OX40 agonist ivuxolimab. The clonotype was recovered from an adult with an advanced solid tumor such as melanoma, head and neck, liver or kidney cancer. This chain connects TRBV12-5 to TRBJ1-1; possible D gene TRBD1, 6 bases. The CDR3 coding sequence is TGTGCTAGTGGTTTGGTACTGGGACAACTGAACACTGAAGCTTTCTTT. As protein: CASGLVLGQLNTEAFF.